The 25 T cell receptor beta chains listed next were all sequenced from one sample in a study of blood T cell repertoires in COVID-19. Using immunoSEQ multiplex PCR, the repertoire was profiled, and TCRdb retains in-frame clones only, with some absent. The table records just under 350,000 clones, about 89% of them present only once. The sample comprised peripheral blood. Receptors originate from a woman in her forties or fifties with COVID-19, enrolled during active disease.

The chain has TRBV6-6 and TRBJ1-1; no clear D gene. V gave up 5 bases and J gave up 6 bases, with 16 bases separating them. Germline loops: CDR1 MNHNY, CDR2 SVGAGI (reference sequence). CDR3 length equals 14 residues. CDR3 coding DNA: TGTGCCAGCAGTCCCCGTGGAGTTTGGGCTGAAGCTTTCTTT. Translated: CASSPRGVWAEAFF.

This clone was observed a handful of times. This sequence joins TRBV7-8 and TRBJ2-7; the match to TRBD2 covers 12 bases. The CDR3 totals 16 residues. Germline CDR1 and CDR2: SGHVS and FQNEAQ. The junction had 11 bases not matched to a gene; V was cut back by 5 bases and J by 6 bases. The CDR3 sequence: CASSPRTSGTFGEQYF. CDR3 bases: TGTGCCAGCAGCCCGAGGACTAGCGGGACGTTTGGCGAGCAGTACTTC. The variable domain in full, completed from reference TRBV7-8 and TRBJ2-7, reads GAGVSQSPRYKVAKRGQDVALRCDPISGHVSLFWYQQALGQGPEFLTYFQNEAQLDKSGLPSDRFFAERPEGSVSTLKIQRTQQEDSAVYLCASSPRTSGTFGEQYFGPGTRLTVT.

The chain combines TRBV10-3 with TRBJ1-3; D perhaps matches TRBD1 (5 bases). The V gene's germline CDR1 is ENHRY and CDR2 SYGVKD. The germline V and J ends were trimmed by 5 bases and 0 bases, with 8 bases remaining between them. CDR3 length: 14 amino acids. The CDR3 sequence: CAISPQASGNTIYF. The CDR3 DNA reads TGTGCCATCAGTCCACAGGCCTCTGGAAACACCATATATTTT.

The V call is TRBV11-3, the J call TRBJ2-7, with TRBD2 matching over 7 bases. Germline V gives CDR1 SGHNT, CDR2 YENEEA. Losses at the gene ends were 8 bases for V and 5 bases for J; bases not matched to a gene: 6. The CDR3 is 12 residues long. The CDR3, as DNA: TGTGCCAGCGCGGGAGAAGTCAACGAGCAGTACTTC. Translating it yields CASAGEVNEQYF.

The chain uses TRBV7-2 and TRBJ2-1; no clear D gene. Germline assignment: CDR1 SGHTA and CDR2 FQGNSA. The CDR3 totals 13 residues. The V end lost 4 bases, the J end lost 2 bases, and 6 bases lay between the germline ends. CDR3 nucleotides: TGTGCCAGCAGCTATCTTACCTACAATGAGCAGTTCTTC. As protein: CASSYLTYNEQFF.

The CDR3 reads CASEGGAEANTGELFF. CDR3 bases: TGTGCCTCGGAGGGAGGAGCGGAGGCGAACACCGGGGAGCTGTTTTTT. The chain links TRBV30 to TRBJ2-2; tentative D call: TRBD2 (6 bases). Trimming shortened V by 7 bases and J by 0 bases, and 18 bases separated the two germline ends. CDR3 size: 16 residues. Germline V gene lookup returns CDR1 GTSNPN and CDR2 SVGIG (reference sequence).

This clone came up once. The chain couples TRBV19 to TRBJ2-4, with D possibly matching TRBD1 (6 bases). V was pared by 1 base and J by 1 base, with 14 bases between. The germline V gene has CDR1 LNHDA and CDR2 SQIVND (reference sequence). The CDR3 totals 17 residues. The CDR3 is CASSIAQGLVAKNIQYF. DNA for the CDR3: TGTGCCAGTAGTATAGCGCAGGGGTTGGTTGCCAAAAACATTCAGTACTTC.

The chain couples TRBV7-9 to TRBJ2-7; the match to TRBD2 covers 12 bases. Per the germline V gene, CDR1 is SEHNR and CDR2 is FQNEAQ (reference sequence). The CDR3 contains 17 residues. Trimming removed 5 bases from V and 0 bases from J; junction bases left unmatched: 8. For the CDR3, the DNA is TGTGCCAGCAGCCCCGGGGGACTAGCGGGTCCCTCCTACGAGCAGTACTTC. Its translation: CASSPGGLAGPSYEQYF.

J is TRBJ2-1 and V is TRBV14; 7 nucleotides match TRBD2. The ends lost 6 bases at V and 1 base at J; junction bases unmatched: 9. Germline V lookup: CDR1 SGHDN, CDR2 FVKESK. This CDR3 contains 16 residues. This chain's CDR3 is CASSLSGSRSYNEQFF. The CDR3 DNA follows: TGTGCCAGCAGTCTTAGCGGGTCAAGATCCTACAATGAGCAGTTCTTC. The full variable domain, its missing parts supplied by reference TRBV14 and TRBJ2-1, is EAGVTQFPSHSVIEKGQTVTLRCDPISGHDNLYWYRRVMGKEIKFLLHFVKESKQDESGMPNNRFLAERTGGTYSTLKVQPAELEDSGVYFCASSLSGSRSYNEQFFGPGTRLTVL.

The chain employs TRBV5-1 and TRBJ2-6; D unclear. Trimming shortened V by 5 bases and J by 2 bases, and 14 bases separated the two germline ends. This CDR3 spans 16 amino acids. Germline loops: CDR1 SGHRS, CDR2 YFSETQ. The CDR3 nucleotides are TGCGCCAGCAGGCTGACATTGAGTACTGGGGCCAACGTCCTGACTTTC. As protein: CASRLTLSTGANVLTF.

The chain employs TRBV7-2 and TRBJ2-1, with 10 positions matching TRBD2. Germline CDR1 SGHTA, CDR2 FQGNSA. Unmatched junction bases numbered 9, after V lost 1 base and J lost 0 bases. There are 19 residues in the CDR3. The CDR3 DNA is TGTGCCAGCAGCTTAGTTATTGGCAGCGGGAGGGGCTCCTACAATGAGCAGTTCTTC. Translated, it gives CASSLVIGSGRGSYNEQFF.

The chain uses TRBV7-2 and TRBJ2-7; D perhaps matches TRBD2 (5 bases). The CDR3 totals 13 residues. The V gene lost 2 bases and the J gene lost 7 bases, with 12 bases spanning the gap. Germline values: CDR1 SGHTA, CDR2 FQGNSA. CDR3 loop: CASSLLDSMEQYF. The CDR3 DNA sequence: TGTGCCAGCAGCTTATTGGACTCTATGGAGCAGTACTTC.

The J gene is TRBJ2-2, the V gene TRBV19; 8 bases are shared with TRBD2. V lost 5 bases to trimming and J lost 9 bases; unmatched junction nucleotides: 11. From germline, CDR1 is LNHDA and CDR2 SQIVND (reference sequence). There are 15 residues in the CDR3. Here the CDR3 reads CASSGASGRGWELFF. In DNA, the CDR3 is TGTGCCAGTAGTGGTGCCAGCGGGAGAGGGTGGGAGCTGTTTTTT.

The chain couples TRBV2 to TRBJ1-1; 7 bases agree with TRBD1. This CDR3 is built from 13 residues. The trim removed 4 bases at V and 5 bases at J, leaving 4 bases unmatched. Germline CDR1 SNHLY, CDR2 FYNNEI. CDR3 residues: CASSADRSTEAFF. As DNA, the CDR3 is TGTGCCAGCAGTGCGGACAGGAGTACTGAAGCTTTCTTT.

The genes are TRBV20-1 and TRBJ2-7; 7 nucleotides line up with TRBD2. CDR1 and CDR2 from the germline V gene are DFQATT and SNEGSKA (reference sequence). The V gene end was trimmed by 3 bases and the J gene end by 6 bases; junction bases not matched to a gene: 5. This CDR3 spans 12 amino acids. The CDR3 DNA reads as TGCAGTGCTAGTGGACTAGTGGGCGAGCAGTACTTC. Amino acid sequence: CSASGLVGEQYF.

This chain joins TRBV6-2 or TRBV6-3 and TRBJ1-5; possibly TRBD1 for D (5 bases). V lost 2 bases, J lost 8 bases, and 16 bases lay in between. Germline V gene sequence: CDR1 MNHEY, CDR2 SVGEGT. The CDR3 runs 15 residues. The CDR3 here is CASSYIVAGGEPQHF. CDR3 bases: TGTGCCAGCAGTTACATCGTGGCTGGGGGGGAGCCCCAGCATTTT.

In nucleotides, the CDR3 is TGTGCCAGCTCACTCCAGGTAACCTCCTACGAGCAGTACTTC. It is translated as CASSLQVTSYEQYF. The rearrangement links TRBV18 to TRBJ2-7; D gene uncertain. The V end lost 4 bases, the J end lost 0 bases, and 10 bases lay between the germline ends. CDR1 and CDR2 (germline): KGHSH, LQKENI. The length of the CDR3 is 14 residues.

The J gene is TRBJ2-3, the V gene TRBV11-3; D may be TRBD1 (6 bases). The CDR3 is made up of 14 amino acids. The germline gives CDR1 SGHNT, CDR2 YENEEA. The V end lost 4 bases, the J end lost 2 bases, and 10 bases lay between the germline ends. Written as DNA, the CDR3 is TGTGCCAGCAGCTCGGGACATAACACAGATACGCAGTATTTT. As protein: CASSSGHNTDTQYF.

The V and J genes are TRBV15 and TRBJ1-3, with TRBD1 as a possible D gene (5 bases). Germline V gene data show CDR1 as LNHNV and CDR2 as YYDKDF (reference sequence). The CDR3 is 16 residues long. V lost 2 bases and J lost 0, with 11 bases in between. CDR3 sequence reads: CATSRTRDYSGNTIYF. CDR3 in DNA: TGTGCCACCAGCAGAACCAGGGACTACTCTGGAAACACCATATATTTT.

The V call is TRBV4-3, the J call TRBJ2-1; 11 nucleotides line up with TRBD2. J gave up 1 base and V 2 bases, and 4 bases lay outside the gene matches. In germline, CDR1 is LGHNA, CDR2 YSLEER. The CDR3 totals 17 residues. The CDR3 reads CASSQLLAGVSYNEQFF. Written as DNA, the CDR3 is TGCGCCAGCAGCCAATTACTAGCGGGAGTATCCTACAATGAGCAGTTCTTC.

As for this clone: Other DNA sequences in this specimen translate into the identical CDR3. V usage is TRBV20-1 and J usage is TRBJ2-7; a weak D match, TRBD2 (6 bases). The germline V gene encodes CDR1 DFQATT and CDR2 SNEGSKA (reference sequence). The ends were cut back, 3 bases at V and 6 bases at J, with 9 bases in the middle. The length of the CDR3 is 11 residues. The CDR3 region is CSARVGGEQYF. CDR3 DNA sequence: TGCAGTGCTAGGGTGGGGGGCGAGCAGTACTTC.

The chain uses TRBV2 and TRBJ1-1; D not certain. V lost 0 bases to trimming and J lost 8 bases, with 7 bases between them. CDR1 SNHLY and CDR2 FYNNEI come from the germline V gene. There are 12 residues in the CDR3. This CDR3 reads CASSEAAEEAFF. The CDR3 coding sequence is TGTGCCAGCAGTGAAGCGGCAGAAGAAGCTTTCTTT.

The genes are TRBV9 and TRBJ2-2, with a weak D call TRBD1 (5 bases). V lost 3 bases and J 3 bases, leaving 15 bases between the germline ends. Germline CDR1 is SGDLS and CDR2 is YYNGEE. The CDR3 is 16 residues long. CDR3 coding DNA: TGTGCCAGCAGCGGACCAGGGATTTCGGACACCGGGGAGCTGTTTTTT. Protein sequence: CASSGPGISDTGELFF.

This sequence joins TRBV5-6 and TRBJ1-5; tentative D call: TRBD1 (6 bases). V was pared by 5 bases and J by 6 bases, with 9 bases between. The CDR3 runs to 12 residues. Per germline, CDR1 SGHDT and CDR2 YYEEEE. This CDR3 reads CASRKQGQPQHF. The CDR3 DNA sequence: TGTGCCAGCAGAAAACAGGGTCAGCCCCAGCATTTT.

The CDR3 nucleotides are TGTGCCAGCAGCCCCCTAGCTAGCGGGAGGGCCCGCTACAATGAGCAGTTCTTC. This gives the protein CASSPLASGRARYNEQFF. V gene TRBV3-1 (or the pseudogene TRBV3-2) combines with J gene TRBJ2-1; 12 nucleotides align to TRBD2. The CDR3 runs 18 residues. V was clipped by 4 bases and J by 3 bases; unmatched bases: 10. CDR1 is LGHDT, CDR2 YNNKEL, per germline (reference sequence).